What follows is one TCR beta chain and its context. Antigen specificity is unknown. The data originate from a study of long-term antiretroviral therapy in people with HIV. General study findings and limits: Samples were collected from the mid-2000s to the late 2010s under possibly less effective ART regimens.

Each donor provided at least one pre-ART PBMC sample and at least two post-ART PBMC samples. The CDR3 length is 14 residues. V lost 1 base to trimming and J lost 4 bases, with 10 bases between them. The germline CDR1 and CDR2 sequences are SGHNT and YENEEA. Version v3.0 of the immunoSEQ assay was performed at survey level. Sequencing was designed to cover 40,000-50,000 T-cell genomes in each sample. Sequencing was performed with immunoSEQ multiplex PCR; in TCRdb, only in-frame clones are kept and a portion is missing. The table records 25,000 or so clones, 85% to 90% of them present only once. The TCR originated in a woman under 30 with HIV. This sample comprised unsorted PBMCs, obtained 0.5 years after starting antiretroviral therapy. This sequence joins TRBV11-3 and TRBJ2-5; a weak D match, TRBD2 (5 bases). CDR3 region: CASSLGNRGETQYF. The CDR3 DNA reads as TGTGCCAGCAGCTTAGGAAACCGGGGAGAGACCCAGTACTTC.